This T cell receptor beta chain originates from a study of blood T cell repertoires in COVID-19 (dated by TCRdb to about 2020). Turning to the overall study: Samples from collaborators originated in the United States, Italy and Spain and spanned both the acute and convalescent phases of COVID-19. Nearly every sample came with metadata listing a de-identified subject ID, COVID-19 status, age in years and sex. The material from the prospective study consisted of cDNA or gDNA derived from T cells, B-cell-depleted T cells, or PBMCs. The repertoires were made available in a free public database intended to serve as a resource for research on the immune response to SARS-CoV-2. The dataset comprised deeply sampled blood TCRbeta repertoires from subjects exposed to, actively infected with, or recovered from COVID-19. Where available, HLA class I and class II types were taken from metadata supplied by the sample provider and were not determined by assay-based typing. Samples were obtained from the ongoing ImmuneRACE study (first 160 participants) and from 1,000 to 1,500 subjects provided by 6 global collaborators.

The germline V gene (reference sequence) sets CDR1 to SEHNR and CDR2 to FQNEAQ. From cysteine to phenylalanine, the CDR3 is 14 amino acids long. Of the read, only the CDR3 DNA is kept; its 42 bases are in frame from base 1. Cut back by 3 bases and 4 bases, the V and J ends lie 13 bases apart. Whole blood was collected in K2EDTA tubes by collaborating institutions according to the institutions' own protocols. For TCRbeta analysis, collaborators shipped samples as frozen whole blood, isolated PBMCs, or DNA extracted from either of those sample types. Study-wide conclusions, independent of this receptor: Clinical and demographic metadata were provided uncurated, with the amount varying by source and participant.

The immunoSEQ Assay, a bias-controlled multiplex PCR, was used to amplify TCRbeta CDR3 regions from genomic DNA. The original methods were these. Within the assay, amplification of reference gene primers was used to estimate how many nucleated cells each sample contained. To quantify the absolute abundance of each unique TCRbeta CDR3 rearrangement, sequence reads were collapsed and filtered. For each sample, productive Simpson clonality was calculated by taking the square root of Simpson's diversity index across productive rearrangements. TCRdb took over this immuneACCESS table, retaining in-frame rearrangements with V and J assigned. Such tables are incomplete; in checked studies, under half of the missing clones stem from an unresolved V gene, and the remainder is unexplained. V, J and clone size are those of that table, while D and trimming were read from the DNA. This sample comprises about 140,000 clones, 87% of them detected only once. Clones ranked in the top ten supply roughly 1% of the sample.

A remark on this clone: The antigen it binds to is not known. Per-nucleotide qualities are absent, and no much larger clonotype sits a single base away.

This TCR came from a woman in her 50s with acute or convalescent COVID-19. This chain is built from TRBV7-9 and TRBJ2-7; matching of 6 bases hints at TRBD1 as the D gene. Source material: peripheral blood. For the CDR3, the sequence is CASSFQTGPYEQYF. The DNA sequence follows: TGTGCCAGCAGCTTCCAAACAGGGCCGTACGAGCAGTACTTC. The variable domain in full, with residues beyond the CDR3 obtained from the reference TRBV7-9 and TRBJ2-7 genes, is DTGVSQNPRHKITKRGQNVTFRCDPISEHNRLYWYRQTLGQGPEFLTYFQNEAQLEKSRLLSDRFSAERPKGSFSTLEIQRTEQGDSAMYLCASSFQTGPYEQYFGPGTRLTVT.